This entry concerns a single T cell receptor (beta chain). The data originate from a study of T cell changes during pregnancy in multiple sclerosis. The V gene lost 0 bases and the J gene lost 1 base, with 12 bases spanning the gap. The CDR3 is 16 residues long. Germline V CDR1 and CDR2: SGHDN, FVKESK. The method was immunoSEQ multiplex PCR; TCRdb's version includes in-frame clones alone and lacks a portion of them. The sample has approximately 100,000 clones, around 93% seen once. The TCR was taken from a female donor with multiple sclerosis, enrolled in a pregnancy study. V usage is TRBV14 and J usage is TRBJ1-2; tentative D call: TRBD1 (5 bases). The sample was peripheral blood, taken in the first trimester of pregnancy. The CDR3 region is CASSQDVVDSNYGYTF. The DNA for the CDR3 is TGTGCCAGCAGCCAAGATGTTGTCGACAGTAACTATGGCTACACCTTC.